This record covers a single T cell receptor (beta chain). The target antigen is unknown. The junction departs from germline at one end; a sequencing error may be responsible. Other DNA variants within this sample encode the same CDR3. Sampling of blood occurred at baseline, cycle 4 day 1, and cycle 7 day 1. The data are from a study of OX40 agonist ivuxolimab in advanced cancers. Study summary: Ivuxolimab, which patients received intravenously every 2 weeks, was dosed at 0.01 to 10 mg/kg. Of the patients, three showed partial responses, one with hepatocellular carcinoma and two with cutaneous melanoma.

Germline-derived CDR1 and CDR2 are SGHDT and YYEEEE. The CDR3 covers 12 residues. The table came from immunoSEQ multiplex PCR; TCRdb's copy has only in-frame clones and leaves some out. The sample yields under 20,000 clones, around 85% seen once. Whole-study results and caveats: Low clonal expansion, among the lowest seen, marked partial responders at 0.1-3.0 mg/kg.

The rearrangement joins TRBV5-6 to TRBJ1-4, with D unclear. The sequenced sample was CD4+ or CD8+ T cells sorted from blood, obtained in a trial of the OX40 agonist ivuxolimab. The source of this sequence is an adult with an advanced solid tumor such as melanoma, head and neck, liver or kidney cancer. CDR3 in amino acids: CASSSLNRALFF. The DNA for the CDR3 is TGTGCCAGTAGCTCTCTTAATCGGGCACTGTTTTTT.